The 25 T cell receptor beta chains in this list originate from one sample, sequenced in a study of CD8 T cells in Susac syndrome. It was with random hexamers that 0.5 to 1 ug RNA was reverse transcribed. Each CDR3 protein gets one entry after TCRdb re-called the immunoSEQ multiplex PCR reads with MiXCR. The data contain some 110,000 distinct CDR3 sequences, approximately 96% of them singletons. Sequenced material: CD4+ T cells from PBMCs. These receptors all stem from a human donor with Susac syndrome.

The chain carries TRBV6-6 and TRBJ2-1; no firm D call. Germline CDR1 MNHNY, CDR2 SVGAGI (reference sequence). The V gene lost 2 bases and the J gene lost 6 bases, with 5 bases spanning the gap. The CDR3 length is 12 residues. The CDR3 DNA is TGTGCCAGCAGTTACCAAGGCAATGAGCAGTTCTTC. Translation gives CASSYQGNEQFF.

V and J are TRBV12-3 or TRBV12-4 and TRBJ2-2; D is unresolved. V lost 7 bases and J 2 bases, leaving 8 bases between the germline ends. The CDR3 runs 13 residues. CDR3 region: CASIADNTGELFF. CDR3 bases: TGTGCCAGCATTGCAGATAACACCGGGGAGCTGTTTTTT.

The J gene is TRBJ2-1, the V gene TRBV11-3; TRBD2 matches 8 bases. Germline V gene lookup returns CDR1 SGHNT and CDR2 YENEEA. J gave up 8 bases and V 0 bases, and 9 bases lay outside the gene matches. The CDR3 spans 16 residues. The CDR3 bases are TGTGCCAGCAGCTTAGACGGGAGGGAGGGCCGAGATGAGCAGTTCTTC. Its translation: CASSLDGREGRDEQFF. Full variable domain (remainder filled in from reference TRBV11-3 and TRBJ2-1): EAGVVQSPRYKIIEKKQPVAFWCNPISGHNTLYWYLQNLGQGPELLIRYENEEAVDDSQLPKDRFSAERLKGVDSTLKIQPAELGDSAVYLCASSLDGREGRDEQFFGPGTRLTVL.

The rearrangement links TRBV30 to TRBJ1-2, with D maybe TRBD1 (6 bases). The germline V and J ends were trimmed by 0 bases and 7 bases, with 18 bases remaining between them. Germline assignment: CDR1 GTSNPN and CDR2 SVGIG (reference sequence). There are 15 residues in the CDR3. CDR3 amino acids: CAWSVQGGWGGGYTF. CDR3 nucleotide sequence: TGTGCCTGGAGTGTACAGGGCGGTTGGGGGGGTGGCTACACCTTC.

This clonotype showed up just once. J is TRBJ2-1 and V is TRBV3-1; 7 nucleotides agree with TRBD2. V gave up 1 base and J gave up 7 bases; unmatched junction bases: 4. The CDR3 loop spans 14 amino acids. The germline gives CDR1 LGHDT, CDR2 YNNKEL (reference sequence). The CDR3 loop is CASSQAGAGNEQFF. For the CDR3, the DNA is TGTGCCAGCAGCCAAGCGGGAGCGGGAAATGAGCAGTTCTTC.

The chain has TRBV18 and TRBJ2-1; TRBD2 agrees at 8 bases. V shed 6 bases, J shed 6 bases, and the junction held 7 bases outside the gene matches. Germline CDR1 is KGHSH and CDR2 is LQKENI. This CDR3 contains 14 residues. The CDR3 DNA reads as TGTGCCAGCTCGTTTTTAACTAGCGGCAATGAGCAGTTCTTC. Its protein is CASSFLTSGNEQFF.

This rearrangement joins TRBV20-1 to TRBJ1-1, with D uncertain. V was pared by 3 bases and J by 1 base, with 3 bases between. The germline V gene has CDR1 DFQATT and CDR2 SNEGSKA (reference sequence). The CDR3 loop spans 11 amino acids. For the CDR3, the DNA is TGCAGTGCTAGTGCGAACACTGAAGCTTTCTTT. It is translated as CSASANTEAFF.

This chain uses TRBV20-1 with TRBJ2-1; D gene ambiguous. The germline V gene encodes CDR1 DFQATT and CDR2 SNEGSKA (reference sequence). This CDR3 is built from 14 residues. This CDR3 reads CSRVSVNSYNEQFF. The CDR3 nucleotides read TGCAGCAGAGTAAGCGTAAACTCCTACAATGAGCAGTTCTTC.

The gene calls are TRBV11-2 and TRBJ2-4, with D maybe TRBD1 (6 bases). This CDR3 has 12 residues. Trimming removed 2 bases at V and 8 bases at J, with 7 bases between. The germline CDR1 and CDR2 sequences are SGHAT and FQNNGV. The CDR3 DNA reads as TGTGCCAGCAGCTTACAGGGGTACATTCAGTACTTC. Its translation is CASSLQGYIQYF.

This chain links TRBV4-3 with TRBJ1-1; possibly TRBD1 for D (5 bases). V lost 0 bases, J lost 4 bases, and 12 bases lay in between. The CDR3 extends over 15 amino acids. Germline CDR1 is LGHNA and CDR2 is YSLEER. The DNA for the CDR3 is TGCGCCAGCAGCCAAGAGCTGGCGGGGGGCACTGAAGCTTTCTTT. Residues: CASSQELAGGTEAFF.

The CDR3 nucleotides are TGTGCCAGTAGTCTGGCGTCAGATACGCAGTATTTT. This gives the protein CASSLASDTQYF. The chain joins TRBV19 to TRBJ2-3, with D unclear. The CDR3 runs 12 residues. Trimming left V 5 bases short and J 4 bases short, with 7 bases between. Per the germline V gene, CDR1 is LNHDA and CDR2 is SQIVND (reference sequence).

The chain uses TRBV12-3 or TRBV12-4 and TRBJ1-2; D is perhaps TRBD1 (6 bases). V was clipped by 3 bases and J by 7 bases, with 12 bases between them. The CDR3 contains 13 residues. Here the CDR3 reads CASSLGRGSGYTF. CDR3 in DNA: TGTGCCAGCAGTTTGGGCAGGGGATCTGGCTACACCTTC.

The chain combines TRBV3-1 with TRBJ2-1; TRBD2 aligns across 8 bases. This CDR3 contains 15 residues. With 10 bases clipped from V and 3 bases from J, the junction kept 11 bases outside the gene matches. Germline CDR1 and CDR2: LGHDT and YNNKEL (reference sequence). The CDR3 here is CATRGSGRDYNEQFF. CDR3 nucleotide sequence: TGTGCCACCCGGGGGAGCGGGAGAGACTACAATGAGCAGTTCTTC.

This chain connects TRBV5-1 to TRBJ2-5, with 7 bases matching TRBD1. The CDR3 has 16 residues. Germline values: CDR1 SGHRS, CDR2 YFSETQ. V lost 0 bases, J lost 1 base, and 6 bases stayed unmatched. The CDR3 bases are TGCGCCAGCAGCTTGGGGGCGACAGGGCCCCAAGAGACCCAGTACTTC. Translated, it gives CASSLGATGPQETQYF.

This chain connects TRBV4-2 to TRBJ2-1; 7 positions match TRBD1. Trimming cost V 1 base and J 8 bases; bases outside gene matches: 2. CDR1 and CDR2 from the germline V gene are LGHNA and YNFKEQ. CDR3 length equals 13 residues. CDR3: CASSQGTGDEQFF. DNA for the CDR3: TGTGCCAGCAGCCAAGGGACAGGCGATGAGCAGTTCTTC.

The genes are TRBV3-1 and TRBJ1-2, with D perhaps matching TRBD1 (6 bases). CDR1 and CDR2 (germline): LGHDT, YNNKEL (reference sequence). The V end was cut by 2 bases, the J end by 4 bases, with 11 bases between. CDR3 length equals 14 residues. The CDR3 loop reads CASSQRTGTYGYTF. The CDR3 DNA reads as TGTGCCAGCAGCCAACGTACAGGGACCTATGGCTACACCTTC. Filled out from reference TRBV3-1 and TRBJ1-2, the complete variable domain reads DTAVSQTPKYLVTQMGNDKSIKCEQNLGHDTMYWYKQDSKKFLKIMFSYNNKELIINETVPNRFSPKSPDKAHLNLHINSLELGDSAVYFCASSQRTGTYGYTFGSGTRLTVV.

This chain links TRBV2 with TRBJ2-3, with TRBD2 matching 10 bases. Germline V gene lookup returns CDR1 SNHLY and CDR2 FYNNEI. With V trimmed by 5 bases and J by 2 bases, 10 bases remained unmatched. The CDR3 is made up of 17 amino acids. The CDR3 coding sequence is TGTGCCAGCAGTCTCACCTCTAGCGGGAGCTTCACAGATACGCAGTATTTT. The encoded protein is CASSLTSSGSFTDTQYF. Combining the CDR3 with reference TRBV2 and TRBJ2-3 gives the whole variable domain EPEVTQTPSHQVTQMGQEVILRCVPISNHLYFYWYRQILGQKVEFLVSFYNNEISEKSEIFDDQFSVERPDGSNFTLKIRSTKLEDSAMYFCASSLTSSGSFTDTQYFGPGTRLTVL.

The rearrangement joins TRBV4-2 to TRBJ1-2; weak D call: TRBD1 (5 bases). V lost 2 bases to trimming and J lost 6 bases, with 13 bases between them. The CDR3 runs to 14 residues. Looked up from germline, CDR1 is LGHNA and CDR2 is YNFKEQ. Written as DNA, the CDR3 is TGTGCCAGCAGCCAAACTGACAGCCCTGATGGCTACACCTTC. This translates into CASSQTDSPDGYTF.

The V gene is TRBV19, the J gene TRBJ2-1, with TRBD2 identical over 8 bases. Germline V gene data show CDR1 as LNHDA and CDR2 as SQIVND (reference sequence). Trimming removed 7 bases from V and 8 bases from J; junction bases left unmatched: 10. The CDR3 consists of 14 residues. CDR3 region: CASTLREGMHEQFF. The CDR3 DNA is TGTGCCAGTACCCTACGGGAGGGCATGCATGAGCAGTTCTTC.

This clonotype was seen once. The V call is TRBV20-1, the J call TRBJ2-3; 9 bases are shared with TRBD2. The V gene end was trimmed by 4 bases and the J gene end by 2 bases; junction bases not matched to a gene: 10. There are 16 residues in the CDR3. Looked up from germline, CDR1 is DFQATT and CDR2 is SNEGSKA (reference sequence). CDR3 in amino acids: CSATPRLAANTDTQYF. DNA for the CDR3: TGCAGTGCTACCCCCCGACTAGCGGCGAACACAGATACGCAGTATTTT.

Only one count was recorded for this clonotype. The chain links TRBV20-1 to TRBJ2-5; 12 nucleotides line up with TRBD2. There are 14 residues in the CDR3. Germline loops: CDR1 DFQATT, CDR2 SNEGSKA (reference sequence). J lost 1 base, V lost 4 bases, and 1 base had no gene match. The CDR3 coding sequence is TGCAGTGCTATACTAGCGGGAGGCCAAGAGACCCAGTACTTC. It is translated as CSAILAGGQETQYF.

This clonotype was picked up a small number of times. V is TRBV5-1 and J is TRBJ2-7; TRBD1 matches 7 bases. The junction had 2 bases not matched to a gene; V was cut back by 3 bases and J by 2 bases. CDR1 and CDR2 from the germline V gene are SGHRS and YFSETQ. The CDR3 is 13 residues long. The chain's CDR3 is CASSSGQPYEQYF. The CDR3 nucleotides read TGCGCCAGCAGCTCGGGACAGCCCTACGAGCAGTACTTC.

J is TRBJ1-2 and V is TRBV19, with 8 bases fitting TRBD1. This CDR3 spans 14 amino acids. Germline-derived CDR1 and CDR2 are LNHDA and SQIVND (reference sequence). V lost 5 bases and J lost 4; bases outside the gene matches: 6. CDR3 in amino acids: CASSLDRVGYGYTF. The CDR3 region has the DNA TGTGCCAGTAGTCTGGACAGGGTAGGCTATGGCTACACCTTC.

This clonotype was observed once. The chain joins TRBV6-5 to TRBJ2-7, with TRBD2 as a possible D gene (6 bases). In germline, CDR1 is MNHEY, CDR2 SVGAGI. The ends were cut back, 6 bases at V and 2 bases at J, with 17 bases in the middle. This CDR3 spans 15 amino acids. CDR3 nucleotide sequence: TGTGCCAGCAGCCGGGGACTGCTCGCCACCTACGAGCAGTACTTC. Its protein product is CASSRGLLATYEQYF.

The chain couples TRBV7-6 to TRBJ2-1; D gene unclear. Germline V gives CDR1 SGHVS, CDR2 FNYEAQ. The CDR3 loop spans 13 amino acids. V was cut by 6 bases and J by 5 bases, with 11 bases left in between. The DNA of the CDR3 is TGTGCCAGCAGGTCACCCCTCCACAATGAGCAGTTCTTC. It encodes CASRSPLHNEQFF.